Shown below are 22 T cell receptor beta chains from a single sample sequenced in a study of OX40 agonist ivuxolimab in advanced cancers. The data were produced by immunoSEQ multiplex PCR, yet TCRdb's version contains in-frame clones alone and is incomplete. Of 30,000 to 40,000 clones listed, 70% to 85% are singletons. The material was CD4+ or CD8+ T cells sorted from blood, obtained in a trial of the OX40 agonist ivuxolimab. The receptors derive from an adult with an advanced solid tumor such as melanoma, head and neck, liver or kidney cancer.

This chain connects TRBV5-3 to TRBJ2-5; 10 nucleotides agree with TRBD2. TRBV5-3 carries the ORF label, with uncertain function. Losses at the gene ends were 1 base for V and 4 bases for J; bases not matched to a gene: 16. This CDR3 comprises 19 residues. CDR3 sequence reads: CARSLRPRLAGEGGETQYF. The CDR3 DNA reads TGTGCCAGAAGCTTGAGGCCCCGCCTAGCGGGAGAGGGGGGAGAGACCCAGTACTTC.

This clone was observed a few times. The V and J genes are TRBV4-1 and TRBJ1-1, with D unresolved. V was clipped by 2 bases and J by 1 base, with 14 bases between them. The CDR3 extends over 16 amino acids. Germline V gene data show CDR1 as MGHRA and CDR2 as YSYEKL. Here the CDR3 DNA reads TGCGCCAGCAGCCAACCTCACGCGACACCGAACACTGAAGCTTTCTTT. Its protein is CASSQPHATPNTEAFF.

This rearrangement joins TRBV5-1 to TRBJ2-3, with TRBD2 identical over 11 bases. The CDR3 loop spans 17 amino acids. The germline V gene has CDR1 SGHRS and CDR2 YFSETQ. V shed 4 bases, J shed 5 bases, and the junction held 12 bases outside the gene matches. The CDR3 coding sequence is TGCGCCAGCAGCCCCGGGGTAGCGGGGGGGCTGGGAGATACGCAGTATTTT. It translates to CASSPGVAGGLGDTQYF.

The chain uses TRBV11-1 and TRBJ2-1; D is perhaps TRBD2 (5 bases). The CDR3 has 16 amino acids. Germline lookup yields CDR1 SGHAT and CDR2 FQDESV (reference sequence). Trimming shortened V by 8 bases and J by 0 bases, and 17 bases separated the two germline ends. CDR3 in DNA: TGTGCCAGCCAGCGGATTCCGGGGAGCTCCTACAATGAGCAGTTCTTC. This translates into CASQRIPGSSYNEQFF.

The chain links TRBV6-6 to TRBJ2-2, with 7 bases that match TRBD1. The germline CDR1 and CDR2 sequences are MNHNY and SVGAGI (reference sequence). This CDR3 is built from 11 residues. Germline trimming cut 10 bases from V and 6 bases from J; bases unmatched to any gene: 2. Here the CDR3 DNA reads TGTGCCACCAGGGGGTCCGGGGAGCTGTTTTTT. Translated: CATRGSGELFF.

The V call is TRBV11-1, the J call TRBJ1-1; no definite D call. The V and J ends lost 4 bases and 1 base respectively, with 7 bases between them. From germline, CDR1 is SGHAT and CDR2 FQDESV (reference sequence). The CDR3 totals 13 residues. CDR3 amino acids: CASSSEGNTEAFF. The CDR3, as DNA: TGTGCCAGCAGCTCGGAGGGGAACACTGAAGCTTTCTTT.

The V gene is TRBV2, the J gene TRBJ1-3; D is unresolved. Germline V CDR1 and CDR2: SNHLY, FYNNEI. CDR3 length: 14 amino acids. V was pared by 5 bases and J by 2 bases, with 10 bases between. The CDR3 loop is CASSRGQTGNTIYF. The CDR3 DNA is TGTGCCAGCAGTCGGGGTCAAACTGGAAACACCATATATTTT.

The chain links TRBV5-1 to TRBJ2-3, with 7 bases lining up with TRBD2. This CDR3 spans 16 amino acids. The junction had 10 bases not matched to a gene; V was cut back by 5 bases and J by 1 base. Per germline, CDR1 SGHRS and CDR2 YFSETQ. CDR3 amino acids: CASRSGGSPRTDTQYF. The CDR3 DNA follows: TGCGCCAGCAGGTCGGGCGGGAGTCCTCGCACAGATACGCAGTATTTT. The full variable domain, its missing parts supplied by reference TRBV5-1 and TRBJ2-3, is KAGVTQTPRYLIKTRGQQVTLSCSPISGHRSVSWYQQTPGQGLQFLFEYFSETQRNKGNFPGRFSGRQFSNSRSEMNVSTLELGDSALYLCASRSGGSPRTDTQYFGPGTRLTVL.

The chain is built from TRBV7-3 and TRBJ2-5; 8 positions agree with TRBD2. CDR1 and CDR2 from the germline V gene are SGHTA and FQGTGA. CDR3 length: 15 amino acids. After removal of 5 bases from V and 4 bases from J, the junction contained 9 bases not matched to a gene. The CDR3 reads CASSPGGSSVETQYF. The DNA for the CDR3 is TGTGCCAGCAGCCCGGGGGGGAGTTCGGTAGAGACCCAGTACTTC.

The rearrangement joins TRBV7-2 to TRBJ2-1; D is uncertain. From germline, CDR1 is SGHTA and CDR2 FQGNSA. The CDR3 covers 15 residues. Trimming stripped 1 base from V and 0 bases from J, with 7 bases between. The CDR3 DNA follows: TGTGCCAGCAGCTTAGACGTCAGCTCCTACAATGAGCAGTTCTTC. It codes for CASSLDVSSYNEQFF.

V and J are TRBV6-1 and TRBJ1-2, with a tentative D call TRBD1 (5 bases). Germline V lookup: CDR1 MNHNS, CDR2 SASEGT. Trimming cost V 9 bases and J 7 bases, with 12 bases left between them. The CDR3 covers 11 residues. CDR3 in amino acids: CASGWGGGYTF. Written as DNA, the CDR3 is TGTGCCAGTGGGTGGGGGGGTGGCTACACCTTC.

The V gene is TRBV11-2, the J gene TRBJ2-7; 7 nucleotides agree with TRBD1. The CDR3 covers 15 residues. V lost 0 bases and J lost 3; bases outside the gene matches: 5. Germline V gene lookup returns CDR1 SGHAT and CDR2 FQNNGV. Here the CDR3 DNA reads TGTGCCAGCAGCTTAGATTTGGGACAGATCTACGAGCAGTACTTC. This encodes CASSLDLGQIYEQYF.

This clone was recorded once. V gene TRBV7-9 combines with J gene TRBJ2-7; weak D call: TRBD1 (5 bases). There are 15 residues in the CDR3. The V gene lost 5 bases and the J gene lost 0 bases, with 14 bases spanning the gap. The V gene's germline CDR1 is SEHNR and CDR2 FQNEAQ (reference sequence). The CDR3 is CASSLDSAHSYEQYF. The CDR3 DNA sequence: TGTGCCAGCAGCCTTGACAGTGCACACTCCTACGAGCAGTACTTC. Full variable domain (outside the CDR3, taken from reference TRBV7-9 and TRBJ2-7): DTGVSQNPRHKITKRGQNVTFRCDPISEHNRLYWYRQTLGQGPEFLTYFQNEAQLEKSRLLSDRFSAERPKGSFSTLEIQRTEQGDSAMYLCASSLDSAHSYEQYFGPGTRLTVT.

In DNA, the CDR3 is TGTGCCAGCACCCCACGGACTGGAAAACTGTTTTTT. Translated, it gives CASTPRTGKLFF. The chain joins TRBV28 to TRBJ1-4; D remains unclear. The germline gives CDR1 MDHEN, CDR2 SYDVKM. Trimming took 7 bases from V and 10 from J, leaving 13 bases between them. The CDR3 has 12 amino acids.

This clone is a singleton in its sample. In nucleotides, the CDR3 is TGTGCCAGCAGCATCCCGGGACACCCGGGGCAGTTCTTC. Protein sequence: CASSIPGHPGQFF. The gene calls are TRBV21-1 and TRBJ2-1; the table's TRBD1 call for D was not verified on the DNA. TRBV21-1 is given as a pseudogene. The CDR3 has 13 amino acids.

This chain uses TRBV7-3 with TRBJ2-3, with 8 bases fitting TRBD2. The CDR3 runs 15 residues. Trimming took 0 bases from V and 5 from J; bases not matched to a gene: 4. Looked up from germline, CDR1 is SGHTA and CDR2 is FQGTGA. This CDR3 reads CASSLTSGSEDTQYF. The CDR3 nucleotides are TGTGCCAGCAGCTTAACAAGCGGGAGTGAAGATACGCAGTATTTT.

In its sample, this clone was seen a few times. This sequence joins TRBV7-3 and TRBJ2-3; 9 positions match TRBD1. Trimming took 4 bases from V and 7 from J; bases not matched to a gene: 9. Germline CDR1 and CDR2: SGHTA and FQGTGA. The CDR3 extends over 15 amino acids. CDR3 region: CASSYLGTGLNTQYF. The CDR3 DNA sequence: TGTGCCAGCAGCTACCTAGGGACAGGGTTAAATACGCAGTATTTT.

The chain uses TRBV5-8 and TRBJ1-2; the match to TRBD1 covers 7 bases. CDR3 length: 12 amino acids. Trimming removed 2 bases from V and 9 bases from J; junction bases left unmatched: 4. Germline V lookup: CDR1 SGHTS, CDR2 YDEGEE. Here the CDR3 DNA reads TGTGCCAGCAGCTTACTACAGGGGAGCTACACCTTC. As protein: CASSLLQGSYTF.

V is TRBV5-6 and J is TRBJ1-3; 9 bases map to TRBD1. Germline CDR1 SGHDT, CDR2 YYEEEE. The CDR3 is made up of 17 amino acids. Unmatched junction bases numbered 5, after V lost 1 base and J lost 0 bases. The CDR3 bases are TGTGCCAGCAGCTTGCAGGGGACAGGGCTCTCTGGAAACACCATATATTTT. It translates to CASSLQGTGLSGNTIYF. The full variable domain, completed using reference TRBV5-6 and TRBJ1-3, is DAGVTQSPTHLIKTRGQQVTLRCSPKSGHDTVSWYQQALGQGPQFIFQYYEEEERQRGNFPDRFSGHQFPNYSSELNVNALLLGDSALYLCASSLQGTGLSGNTIYFGEGSWLTVV.

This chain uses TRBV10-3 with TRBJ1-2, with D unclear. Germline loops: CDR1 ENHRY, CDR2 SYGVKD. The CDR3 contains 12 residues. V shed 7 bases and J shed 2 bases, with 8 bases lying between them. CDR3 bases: TGTGCCATCATGGACGGGAACTATGGCTACACCTTC. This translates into CAIMDGNYGYTF.

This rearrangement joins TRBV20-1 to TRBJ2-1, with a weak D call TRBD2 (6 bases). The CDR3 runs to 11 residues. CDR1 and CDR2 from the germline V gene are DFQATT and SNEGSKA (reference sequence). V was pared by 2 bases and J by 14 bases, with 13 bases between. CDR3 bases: TGCAGTGCTAGACCAGCGGAGGGGAAGTTCTTC. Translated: CSARPAEGKFF.

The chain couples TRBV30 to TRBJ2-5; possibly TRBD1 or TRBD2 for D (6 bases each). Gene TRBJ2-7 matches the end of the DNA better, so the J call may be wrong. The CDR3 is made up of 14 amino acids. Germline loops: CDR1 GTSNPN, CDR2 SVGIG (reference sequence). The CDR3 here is CAWSRGRPPYEQYF. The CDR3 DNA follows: TGTGCCTGGAGTCGGGGGCGACCCCCCTACGAGCAGTACTTC.